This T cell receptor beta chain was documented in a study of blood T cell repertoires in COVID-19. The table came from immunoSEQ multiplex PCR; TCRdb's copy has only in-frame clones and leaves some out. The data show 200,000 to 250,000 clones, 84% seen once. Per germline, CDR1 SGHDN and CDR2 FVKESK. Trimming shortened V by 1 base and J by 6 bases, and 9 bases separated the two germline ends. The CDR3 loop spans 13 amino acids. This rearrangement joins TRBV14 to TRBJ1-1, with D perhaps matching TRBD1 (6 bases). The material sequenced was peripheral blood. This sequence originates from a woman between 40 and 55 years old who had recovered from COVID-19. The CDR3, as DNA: TGTGCCAGCAGCCAAGTACAGGGTGCTGAAGCTTTCTTT. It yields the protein CASSQVQGAEAFF.